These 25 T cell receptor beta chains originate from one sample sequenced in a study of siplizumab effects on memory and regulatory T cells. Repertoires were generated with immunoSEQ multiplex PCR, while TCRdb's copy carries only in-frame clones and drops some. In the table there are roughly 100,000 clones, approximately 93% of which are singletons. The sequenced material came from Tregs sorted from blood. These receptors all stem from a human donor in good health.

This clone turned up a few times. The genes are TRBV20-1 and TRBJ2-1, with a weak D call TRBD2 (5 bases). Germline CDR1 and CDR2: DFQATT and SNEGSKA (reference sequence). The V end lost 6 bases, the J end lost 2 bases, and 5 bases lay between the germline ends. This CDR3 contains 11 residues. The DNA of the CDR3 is TGCAGTGCCGGGACCTACAATGAGCAGTTCTTC. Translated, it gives CSAGTYNEQFF.

Here the CDR3 DNA reads TGTGCCAGCAGTTTATCGATGTCGGCGAGAGGGTCCTACGAGCAGTACTTC. Its translation is CASSLSMSARGSYEQYF. The J gene is TRBJ2-7, the V gene TRBV27; a possible D gene is TRBD2 (5 bases). V lost 0 bases and J 1 base, leaving 16 bases between the germline ends. The CDR3 covers 17 residues. Germline V lookup: CDR1 MNHEY, CDR2 SMNVEV (reference sequence).

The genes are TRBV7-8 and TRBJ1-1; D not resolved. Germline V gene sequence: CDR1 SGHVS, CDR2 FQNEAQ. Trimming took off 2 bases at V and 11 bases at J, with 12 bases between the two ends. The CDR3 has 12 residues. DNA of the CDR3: TGTGCCAGCAGCTTATTCTTAGGCTCGGCTTTCTTT. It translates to CASSLFLGSAFF.

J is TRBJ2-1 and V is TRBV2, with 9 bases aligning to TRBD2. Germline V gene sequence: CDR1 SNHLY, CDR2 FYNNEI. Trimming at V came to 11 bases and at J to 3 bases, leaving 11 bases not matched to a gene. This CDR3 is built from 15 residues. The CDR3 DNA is TGTGCCGTCCAGCGAGGGACTAGCAGCTACAATGAGCAGTTCTTC. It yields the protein CAVQRGTSSYNEQFF. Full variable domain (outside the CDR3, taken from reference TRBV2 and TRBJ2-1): EPEVTQTPSHQVTQMGQEVILRCVPISNHLYFYWYRQILGQKVEFLVSFYNNEISEKSEIFDDQFSVERPDGSNFTLKIRSTKLEDSAMYFCAVQRGTSSYNEQFFGPGTRLTVL.

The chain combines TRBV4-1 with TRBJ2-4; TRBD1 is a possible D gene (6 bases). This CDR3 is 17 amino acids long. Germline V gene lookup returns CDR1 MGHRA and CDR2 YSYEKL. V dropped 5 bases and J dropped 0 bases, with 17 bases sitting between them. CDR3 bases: TGCGCCAGCAGCTACAACCAACAGGGACCAGCCAAAAACATTCAGTACTTC. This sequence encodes CASSYNQQGPAKNIQYF.

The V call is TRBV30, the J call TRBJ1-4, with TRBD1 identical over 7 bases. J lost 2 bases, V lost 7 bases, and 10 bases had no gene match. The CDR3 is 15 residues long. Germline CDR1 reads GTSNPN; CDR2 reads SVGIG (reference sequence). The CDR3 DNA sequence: TGTGCCTACAGTCCAAGGGGGCCGACTAATGAAAAACTGTTTTTT. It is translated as CAYSPRGPTNEKLFF.

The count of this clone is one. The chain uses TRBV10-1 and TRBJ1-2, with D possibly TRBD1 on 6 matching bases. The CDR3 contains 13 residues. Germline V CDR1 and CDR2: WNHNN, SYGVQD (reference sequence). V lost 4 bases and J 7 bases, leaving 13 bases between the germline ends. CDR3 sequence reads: CASSAGTLIGYTF. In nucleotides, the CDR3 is TGCGCCAGCAGTGCCGGGACACTTATTGGCTACACCTTC.

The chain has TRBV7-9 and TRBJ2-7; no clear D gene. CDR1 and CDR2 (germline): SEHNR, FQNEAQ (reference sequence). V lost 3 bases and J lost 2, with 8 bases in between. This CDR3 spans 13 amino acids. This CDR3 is CASSFADTYEQYF. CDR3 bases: TGTGCCAGCAGCTTTGCGGATACCTACGAGCAGTACTTC.

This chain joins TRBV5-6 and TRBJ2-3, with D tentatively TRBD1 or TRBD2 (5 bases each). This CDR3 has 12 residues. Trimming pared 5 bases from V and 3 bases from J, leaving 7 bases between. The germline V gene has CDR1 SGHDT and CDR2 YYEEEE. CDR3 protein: CASSEGTDTQYF. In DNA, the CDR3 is TGTGCCAGCAGTGAGGGGACAGATACGCAGTATTTT. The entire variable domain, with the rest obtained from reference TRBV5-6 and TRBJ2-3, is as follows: DAGVTQSPTHLIKTRGQQVTLRCSPKSGHDTVSWYQQALGQGPQFIFQYYEEEERQRGNFPDRFSGHQFPNYSSELNVNALLLGDSALYLCASSEGTDTQYFGPGTRLTVL.

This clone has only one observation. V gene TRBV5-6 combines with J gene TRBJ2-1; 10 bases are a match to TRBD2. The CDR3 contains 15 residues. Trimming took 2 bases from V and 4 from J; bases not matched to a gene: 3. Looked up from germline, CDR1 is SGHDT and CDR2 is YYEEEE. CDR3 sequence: CASSFRTSGYNEQFF. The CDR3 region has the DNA TGTGCCAGCAGCTTTCGGACTAGCGGTTACAATGAGCAGTTCTTC.

DNA of the CDR3: TGTGCCAGCAGCAGAACACGTTTTGGGGCCAACGTCCTGACTTTC. This translates into CASSRTRFGANVLTF. The chain is built from TRBV6-5 and TRBJ2-6; D uncertain. V was shortened by 6 bases and J by 3 bases, with 12 bases between the two germline ends. Per germline, CDR1 MNHEY and CDR2 SVGAGI. The CDR3 runs 15 residues.

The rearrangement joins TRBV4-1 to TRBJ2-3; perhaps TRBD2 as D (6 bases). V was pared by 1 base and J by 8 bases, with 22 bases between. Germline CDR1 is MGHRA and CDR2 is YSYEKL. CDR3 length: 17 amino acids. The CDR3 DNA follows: TGCGCCAGCAGCCAAGCTGCCCGGGACTCTTCCCGGGGTACGCAGTATTTT. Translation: CASSQAARDSSRGTQYF.

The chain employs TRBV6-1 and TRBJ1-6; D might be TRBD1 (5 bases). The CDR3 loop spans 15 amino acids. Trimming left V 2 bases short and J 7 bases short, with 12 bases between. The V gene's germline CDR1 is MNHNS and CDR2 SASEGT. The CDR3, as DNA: TGTGCCAGCAGTGAATGGGACGGCTTGAATTCACCCCTCCACTTT. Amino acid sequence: CASSEWDGLNSPLHF.

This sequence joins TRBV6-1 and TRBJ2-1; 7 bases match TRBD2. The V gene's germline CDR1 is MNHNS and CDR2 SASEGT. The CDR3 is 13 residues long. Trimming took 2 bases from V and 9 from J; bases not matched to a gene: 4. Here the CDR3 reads CASSESGRVEQFF. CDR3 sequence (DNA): TGTGCCAGCAGTGAATCGGGGAGGGTTGAGCAGTTCTTC.

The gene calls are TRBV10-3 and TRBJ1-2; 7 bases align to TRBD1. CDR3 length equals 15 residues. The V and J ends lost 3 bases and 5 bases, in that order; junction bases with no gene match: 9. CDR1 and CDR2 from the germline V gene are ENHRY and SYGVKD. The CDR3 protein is CAISDPGQSFYGYTF. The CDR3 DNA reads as TGTGCCATCAGTGATCCGGGACAGAGCTTTTATGGCTACACCTTC.

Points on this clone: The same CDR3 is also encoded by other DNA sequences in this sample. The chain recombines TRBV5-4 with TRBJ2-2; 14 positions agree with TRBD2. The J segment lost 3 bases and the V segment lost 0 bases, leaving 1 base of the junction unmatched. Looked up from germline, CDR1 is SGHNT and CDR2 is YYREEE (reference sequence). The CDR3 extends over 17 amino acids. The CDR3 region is CASSLGGLAGDTGELFF. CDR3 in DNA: TGTGCCAGCAGCTTGGGGGGACTAGCGGGAGACACCGGGGAGCTGTTTTTT.

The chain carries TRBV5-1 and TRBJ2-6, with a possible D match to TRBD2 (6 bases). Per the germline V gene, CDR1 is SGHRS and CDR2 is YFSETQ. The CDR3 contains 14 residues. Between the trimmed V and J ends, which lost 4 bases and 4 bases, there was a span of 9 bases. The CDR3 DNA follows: TGCGCCAGCAGCGGACTACAGGGGGCCAACGTCCTGACTTTC. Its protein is CASSGLQGANVLTF.

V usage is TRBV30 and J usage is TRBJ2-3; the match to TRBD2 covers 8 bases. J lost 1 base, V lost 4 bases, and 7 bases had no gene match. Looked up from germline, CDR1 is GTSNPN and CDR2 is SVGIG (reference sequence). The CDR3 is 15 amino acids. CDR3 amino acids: CAWIQGAGGTDTQYF. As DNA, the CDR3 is TGTGCCTGGATCCAAGGAGCGGGGGGCACAGATACGCAGTATTTT.

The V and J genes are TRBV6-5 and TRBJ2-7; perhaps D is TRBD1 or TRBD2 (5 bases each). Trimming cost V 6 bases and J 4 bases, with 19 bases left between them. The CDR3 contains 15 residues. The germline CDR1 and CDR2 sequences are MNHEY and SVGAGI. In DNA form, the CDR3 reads TGTGCCAGCAGCCCTGGTGGGACCACACTTTACGAGCAGTACTTC. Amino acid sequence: CASSPGGTTLYEQYF.

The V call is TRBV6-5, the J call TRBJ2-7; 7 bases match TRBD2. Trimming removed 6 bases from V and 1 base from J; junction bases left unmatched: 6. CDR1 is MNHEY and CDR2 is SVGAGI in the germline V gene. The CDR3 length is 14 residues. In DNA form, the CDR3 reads TGTGCCAGCAGGAGGGGACTAAAGTCCTACGAGCAGTACTTC. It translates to CASRRGLKSYEQYF.

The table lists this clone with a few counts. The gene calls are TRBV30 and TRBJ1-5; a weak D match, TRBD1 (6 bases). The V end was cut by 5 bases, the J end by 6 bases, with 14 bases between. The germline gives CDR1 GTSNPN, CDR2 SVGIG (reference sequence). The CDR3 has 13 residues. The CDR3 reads CAWGEQGSQPQHF. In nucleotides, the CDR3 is TGTGCCTGGGGAGAACAGGGTAGTCAGCCCCAGCATTTT.

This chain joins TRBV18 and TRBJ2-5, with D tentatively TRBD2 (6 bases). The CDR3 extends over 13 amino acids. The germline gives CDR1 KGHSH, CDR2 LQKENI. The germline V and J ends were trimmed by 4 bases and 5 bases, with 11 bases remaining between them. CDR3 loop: CASSLREWETQYF. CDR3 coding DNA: TGTGCCAGCTCACTCCGGGAGTGGGAGACCCAGTACTTC.

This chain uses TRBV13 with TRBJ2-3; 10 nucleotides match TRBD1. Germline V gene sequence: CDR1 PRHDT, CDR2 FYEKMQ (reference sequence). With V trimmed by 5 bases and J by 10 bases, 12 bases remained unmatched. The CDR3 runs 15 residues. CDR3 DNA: TGTGCCAGCAGCCCCAGCGGGACAGGGGTTCGGTCGCAGTATTTT. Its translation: CASSPSGTGVRSQYF. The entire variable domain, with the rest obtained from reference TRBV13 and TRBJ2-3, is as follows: AAGVIQSPRHLIKEKRETATLKCYPIPRHDTVYWYQQGPGQDPQFLISFYEKMQSDKGSIPDRFSAQQFSDYHSELNMSSLELGDSALYFCASSPSGTGVRSQYFGPGTRLTVL.

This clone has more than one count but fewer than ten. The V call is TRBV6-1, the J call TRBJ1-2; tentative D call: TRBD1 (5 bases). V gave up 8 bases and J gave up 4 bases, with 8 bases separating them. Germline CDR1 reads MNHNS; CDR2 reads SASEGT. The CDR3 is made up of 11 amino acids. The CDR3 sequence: CASPGAYGYTF. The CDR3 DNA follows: TGTGCCAGCCCCGGGGCCTATGGCTACACCTTC.

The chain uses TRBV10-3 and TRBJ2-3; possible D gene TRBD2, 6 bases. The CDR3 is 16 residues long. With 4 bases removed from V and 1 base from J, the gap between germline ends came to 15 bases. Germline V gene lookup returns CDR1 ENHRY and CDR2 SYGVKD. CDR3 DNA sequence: TGTGCCATCAGTGCAACTAGCCCAATGCGCACAGATACGCAGTATTTT. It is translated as CAISATSPMRTDTQYF.